Included here is one TCR beta chain sequence, with context. Generated by immunoSEQ multiplex PCR, the TCRdb table keeps only in-frame clones and is missing some. Here the sample spans about 330,000 clones, roughly 84% being singletons. The sample is drawn from a study of blood T cell repertoires in COVID-19. Germline CDR1 is PRHDT and CDR2 is FYEKMQ (reference sequence). The CDR3 extends over 15 amino acids. Trimming took 2 bases from V and 3 from J; bases not matched to a gene: 3. The chain is built from TRBV13 and TRBJ1-2; 10 nucleotides agree with TRBD1. This clonotype originated in a woman aged 30 to 39 who had recovered from COVID-19. Sequenced material: PBMCs or T cells enriched from blood (not recorded which). CDR3 bases: TGTGCCAGCAGCTTAAGGGACAGGGGAGACTATGGCTACACCTTC. This codes for CASSLRDRGDYGYTF.